The present TCR beta chain was sequenced within a study of blood T cell repertoires in COVID-19. As for the study in general: COVID-19 samples from acute and convalescent phases originated in the United States, Italy and Spain. The cDNA or gDNA used as material had been derived from T cells, B-cell-depleted T cells, or PBMCs.

Original data processing: Counts of nucleated cells, estimated from reference gene primer amplification, were obtained. Assay: immunoSEQ multiplex PCR; the TCRdb copy retains only in-frame clones and omits some. The V and J calls and clone size were taken over from that table, and D and trimming were inferred from the DNA. The sample carries 310,000 or so clones, about 85% recorded once. Across about two dozen US areas, participants ranged in age from about 18 to 89 years. Germline assignment: CDR1 LGHDT and CDR2 YNNKEL (reference sequence). This CDR3 is built from 14 residues. The V and J ends lost 6 bases and 3 bases respectively, with 11 bases between them.

Sequencing input: PBMCs or T cells enriched from blood (not recorded which). The rearrangement joins TRBV3-1 (or the pseudogene TRBV3-2) to TRBJ2-2; unclear D gene. This clonotype was sampled from a woman aged 25-40 years who had recovered from COVID-19. Here the CDR3 DNA reads TGTGCCAGCAGTTTAGTAGTAGACACCGGGGAGCTGTTTTTT. Its protein product is CASSLVVDTGELFF.